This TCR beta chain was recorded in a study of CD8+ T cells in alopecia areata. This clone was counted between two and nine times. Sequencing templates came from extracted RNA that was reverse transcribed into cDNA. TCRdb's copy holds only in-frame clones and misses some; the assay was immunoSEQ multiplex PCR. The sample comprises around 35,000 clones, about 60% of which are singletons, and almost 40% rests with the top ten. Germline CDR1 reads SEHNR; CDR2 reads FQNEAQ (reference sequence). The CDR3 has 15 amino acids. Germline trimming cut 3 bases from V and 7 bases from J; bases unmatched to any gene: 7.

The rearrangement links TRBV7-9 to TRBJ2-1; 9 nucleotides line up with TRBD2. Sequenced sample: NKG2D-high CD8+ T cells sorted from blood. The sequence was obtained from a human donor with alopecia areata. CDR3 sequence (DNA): TGTGCCAGCAGCTTCGGCGGGGGGGCACGGAATGAGCAGTTCTTC. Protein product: CASSFGGGARNEQFF.